Included here is one TCR beta chain sequence, with context. Antigen unknown. Stated time point: persistent/refractory GD, antithyroid drugs over 5 years with positive TRAb. With RNA extracted from PBMCs as input, the TCR library was made. Patients of an endocrinology department in Xi'an, China, were included. Each patient gave approximately 9.6 milliliters of EDTA-anticoagulated peripheral blood. Investigators prepared the TCR beta libraries by applying iRepertoire HTBI primers and Arm-PCR of CDR3 regions. TCRdb recomputed calls from the multiplex PCR reads with MiXCR, one row per CDR3 protein. The repertoire has around 400,000 distinct CDR3 sequences, about 20% of them found once; the top ten carry roughly 28%. The data were taken from a study of regulatory T cells in long-lasting Graves disease. General study findings and limits: Under persistent disease, TRBV28, TRBJ1-2 and TRBJ2-5 were used preferentially.

CDR1 LNHDA and CDR2 SQIVND come from the germline V gene (reference sequence). The CDR3 contains 15 residues. The V segment lost 5 bases and the J segment 5 bases; nucleotides outside the gene matches: 8. The source material was peripheral blood mononuclear cells (PBMCs), sampled when the disease was refractory, from a patient treated with antithyroid drugs. This TCR was sampled from a female donor with Graves disease. V and J are TRBV19 and TRBJ2-5; the match to TRBD1 covers 10 bases. In DNA, the CDR3 is TGTGCCAGTAGTCCCGACCGGGACAGGGGCGAGACCCAGTACTTC. It translates to CASSPDRDRGETQYF.